This T cell receptor beta chain was sequenced during a study of cytotoxic CD8 clonotypes in ibrutinib-treated CLL (dated by TCRdb to about 2021). About the investigation overall: The cohort included roughly 15 treatment-naive and roughly 10 relapsed/refractory patients; 17 were IGHV unmutated. Partial responses were observed in roughly 25 patients and complete responses in 2; after a median follow-up of 68 months, remission was maintained in 14 patients and progression was observed in roughly 12. Cryopreserved peripheral blood mononuclear cells were obtained before treatment, at response, and at either sustained remission or disease progression. Of the 85 to 90 participants in the trial, 25 to 30 had longitudinal samples available. All remission and progressive disease samples were collected while patients were still receiving ibrutinib. Response samples were obtained after a median of 12 months of treatment, with a range of about 6 to 36 months. On average, each sample yielded roughly 260,000 productive templates and 85,000 to 95,000 productive rearrangements.

Points on this clone: The antigen it binds to is not known. No per-base quality is available; no much larger clone lies one base away.

The meaning of the sample's time point label: approximately 11 months on ibrutinib. For TCR beta library preparation, around 2 micrograms of genomic DNA were isolated from cryopreserved PBMCs. Longitudinal blood samples from CLL patients on ibrutinib monotherapy underwent high-throughput TCR beta sequencing. Patients were enrolled in a phase 2 open-label single-center ibrutinib monotherapy trial. Summary of the overall study and its limitations: Baseline clonality was found to be higher than that of age-matched healthy donors and was strongly correlated with circulating CD8+ T-cell counts. At ibrutinib response clonality went up, during sustained remission it held steady, and at progression it dropped back toward baseline. Public clonotypes were found to be uncommon and were observed to contract or remain stable during treatment; the increase in clonality was shown to reflect expansion of private clonotypes at ibrutinib response. Sampling times were not matched between sustained-remission and progressing patients, and lymph node repertoires were not studied.

On a MiSeq, deep resolution sequencing aimed for a depth between 1 in 1 million and 1 in 200,000 T cells, with each clonotype covered around 9.2x on average. The immunoSEQ hsTCRB Kit was used to generate the TCR beta libraries. The source study handled its data this way. ImmunoSEQ Data Assistant and ImmunoSEQ Analyzer were used for data analysis, and V, D and J genes were assigned according to IMGT definitions. Clonality, which ranges from 0 to 1, was calculated as one minus the normalized Shannon entropy of productive rearrangement frequencies. Only overrepresented clonotypes making up at least 0.05% of the repertoire of each patient were included in the public clonotype analysis. Thirteen repertoires from age-matched healthy donors, obtained from immuneACCESS, served as clonality controls. Imported from immuneACCESS, the table was reduced by TCRdb to in-frame sequences with V and J called. These copies leave out some clones; in studies compared against another copy, an unresolved V gene accounts for under half, and the cause of the remainder is not known. V, J and clone size are those of that table, while D and trimming were read from the DNA. This sample has tens of thousands of clones in its table, and more than 60% of those were observed once. The ten largest account for around an eighth of the sample.

The trim is 4 bases for V and 2 bases for J, with a gap of 9 bases between the germline ends. CDR1 SGHTA and CDR2 FQGNSA were looked up in the germline V gene. The CDR3 holds 14 amino acids from the cysteine to the phenylalanine. The CDR3 DNA has 42 bases and is translated from base 1. The V and J segments used are TRBV7-2 and TRBJ2-4; the D gene identity is not certain. The TCR sequence derives from a human donor with chronic lymphocytic leukemia. Sample: PBMCs, taken after 12 months of ibrutinib treatment. Read as DNA, the sequence is TGTGCCAGCAGCTCTGGTGGCTCCAAAAACATTCAGTACTTC. It codes for CASSSGGSKNIQYF.